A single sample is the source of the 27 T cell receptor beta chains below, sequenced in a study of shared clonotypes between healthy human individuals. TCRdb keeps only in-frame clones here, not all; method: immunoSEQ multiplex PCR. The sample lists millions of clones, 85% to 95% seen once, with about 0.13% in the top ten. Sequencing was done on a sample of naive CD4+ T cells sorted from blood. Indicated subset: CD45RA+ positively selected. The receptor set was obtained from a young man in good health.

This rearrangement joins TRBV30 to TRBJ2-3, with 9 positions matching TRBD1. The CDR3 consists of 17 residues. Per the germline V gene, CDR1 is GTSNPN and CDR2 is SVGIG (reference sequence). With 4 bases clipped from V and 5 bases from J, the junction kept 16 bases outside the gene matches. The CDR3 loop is CAWKGQGMGSVRDTQYF. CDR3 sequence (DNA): TGTGCCTGGAAAGGACAGGGGATGGGGAGCGTACGAGATACGCAGTATTTT.

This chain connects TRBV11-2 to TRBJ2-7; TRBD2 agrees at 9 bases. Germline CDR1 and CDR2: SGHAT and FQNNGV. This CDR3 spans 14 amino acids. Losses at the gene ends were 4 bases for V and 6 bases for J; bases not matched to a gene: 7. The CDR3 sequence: CASSSIAGEREQYF. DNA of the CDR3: TGTGCCAGCAGCTCTATAGCGGGAGAACGCGAGCAGTACTTC.

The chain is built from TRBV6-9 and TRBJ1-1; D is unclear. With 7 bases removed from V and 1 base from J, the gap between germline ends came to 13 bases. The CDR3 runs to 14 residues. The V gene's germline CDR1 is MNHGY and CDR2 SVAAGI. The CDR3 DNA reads TGTGCCAGCACGAAAAGGGCCCCGAACACTGAAGCTTTCTTT. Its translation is CASTKRAPNTEAFF.

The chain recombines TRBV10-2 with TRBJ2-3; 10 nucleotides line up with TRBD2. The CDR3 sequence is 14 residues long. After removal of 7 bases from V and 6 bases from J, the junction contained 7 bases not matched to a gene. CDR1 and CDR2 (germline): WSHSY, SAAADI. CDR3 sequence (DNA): TGCGCCAGCATGAAGCTAGCGGGAGTCGATACGCAGTATTTT. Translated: CASMKLAGVDTQYF.

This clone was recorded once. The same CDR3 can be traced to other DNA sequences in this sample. DNA of the CDR3: TGTGCCAGCAGCTTAGGCCGCTCCACAGATACGCAGTATTTT. Its protein is CASSLGRSTDTQYF. The rearrangement joins TRBV7-2 to TRBJ2-3, with D uncertain. V lost 1 base and J 2 bases, leaving 7 bases between the germline ends. Looked up from germline, CDR1 is SGHTA and CDR2 is FQGNSA. The CDR3 sequence is 14 residues long.

CDR3 sequence: CASSLILSGTGVGEQFF. The CDR3 bases are TGTGCCAGCAGTTTAATCCTCTCCGGGACAGGGGTCGGTGAGCAGTTCTTC. This chain uses TRBV28 with TRBJ2-1; 10 bases are shared with TRBD1. This CDR3 contains 17 residues. CDR1 is MDHEN and CDR2 is SYDVKM in the germline V gene. V was clipped by 2 bases and J by 9 bases; unmatched bases: 13.

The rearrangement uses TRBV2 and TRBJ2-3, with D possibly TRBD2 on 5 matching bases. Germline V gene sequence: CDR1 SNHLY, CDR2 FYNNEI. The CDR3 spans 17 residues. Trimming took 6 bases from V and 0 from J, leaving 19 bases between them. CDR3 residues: CASRGGIKLASTDTQYF. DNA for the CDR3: TGTGCCAGCAGGGGTGGTATTAAGCTAGCTAGCACAGATACGCAGTATTTT.

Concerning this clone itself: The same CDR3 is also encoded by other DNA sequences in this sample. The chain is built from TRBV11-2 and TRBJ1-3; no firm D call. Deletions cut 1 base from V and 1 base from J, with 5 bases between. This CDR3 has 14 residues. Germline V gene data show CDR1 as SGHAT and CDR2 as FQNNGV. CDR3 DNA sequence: TGTGCCAGCAGCTTAGGAATATCTGGAAACACCATATATTTT. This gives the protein CASSLGISGNTIYF.

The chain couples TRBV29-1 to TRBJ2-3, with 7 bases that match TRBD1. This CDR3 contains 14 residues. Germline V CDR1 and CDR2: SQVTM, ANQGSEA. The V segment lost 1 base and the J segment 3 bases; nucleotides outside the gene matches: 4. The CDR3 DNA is TGCAGCGTTGAAGCGCCAGGGGGAACAGATACGCAGTATTTT. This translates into CSVEAPGGTDTQYF.

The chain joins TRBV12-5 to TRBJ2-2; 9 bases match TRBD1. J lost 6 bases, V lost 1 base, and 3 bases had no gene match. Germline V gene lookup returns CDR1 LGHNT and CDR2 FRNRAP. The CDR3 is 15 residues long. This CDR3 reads CASGLGDRASGELFF. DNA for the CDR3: TGTGCTAGTGGTTTGGGGGACAGGGCGTCCGGGGAGCTGTTTTTT.

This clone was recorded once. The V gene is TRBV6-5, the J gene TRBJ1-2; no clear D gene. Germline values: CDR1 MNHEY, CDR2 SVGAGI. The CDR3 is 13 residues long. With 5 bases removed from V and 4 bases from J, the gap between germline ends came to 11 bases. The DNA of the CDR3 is TGTGCCAGCAGTCGTAGGGAGAGCTATGGCTACACCTTC. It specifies CASSRRESYGYTF.

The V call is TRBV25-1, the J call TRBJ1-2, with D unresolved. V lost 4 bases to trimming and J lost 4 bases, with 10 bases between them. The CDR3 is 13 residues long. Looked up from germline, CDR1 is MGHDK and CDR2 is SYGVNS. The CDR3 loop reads CASSGQHGYGYTF. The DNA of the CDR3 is TGTGCCAGCAGTGGGCAGCACGGCTATGGCTACACCTTC.

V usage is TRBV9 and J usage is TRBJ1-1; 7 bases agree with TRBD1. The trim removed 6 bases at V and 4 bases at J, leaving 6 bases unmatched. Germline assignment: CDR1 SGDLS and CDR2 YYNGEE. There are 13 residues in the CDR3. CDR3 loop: CASTTGRGTEAFF. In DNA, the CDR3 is TGTGCCAGCACGACAGGGAGGGGCACTGAAGCTTTCTTT.

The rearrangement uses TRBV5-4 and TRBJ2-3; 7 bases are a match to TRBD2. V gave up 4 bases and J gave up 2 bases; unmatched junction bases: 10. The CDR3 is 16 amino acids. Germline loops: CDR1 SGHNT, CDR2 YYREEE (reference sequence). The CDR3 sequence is CASSEGTTGLTDTQYF. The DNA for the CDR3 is TGTGCCAGCAGCGAAGGGACTACCGGACTCACAGATACGCAGTATTTT.

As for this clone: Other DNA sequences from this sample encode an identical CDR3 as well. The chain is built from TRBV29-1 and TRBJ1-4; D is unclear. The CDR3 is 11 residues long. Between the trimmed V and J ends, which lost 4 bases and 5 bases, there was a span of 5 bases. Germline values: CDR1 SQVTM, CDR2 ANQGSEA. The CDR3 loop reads CSVGGNEKLFF. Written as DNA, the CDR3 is TGCAGCGTTGGTGGGAATGAAAAACTGTTTTTT.

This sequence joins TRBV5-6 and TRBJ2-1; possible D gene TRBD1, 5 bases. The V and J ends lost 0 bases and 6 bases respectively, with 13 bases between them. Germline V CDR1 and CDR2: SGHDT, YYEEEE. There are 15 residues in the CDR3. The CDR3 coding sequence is TGTGCCAGCAGCTTGGCTGACAGTAGGGGCAATGAGCAGTTCTTC. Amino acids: CASSLADSRGNEQFF.

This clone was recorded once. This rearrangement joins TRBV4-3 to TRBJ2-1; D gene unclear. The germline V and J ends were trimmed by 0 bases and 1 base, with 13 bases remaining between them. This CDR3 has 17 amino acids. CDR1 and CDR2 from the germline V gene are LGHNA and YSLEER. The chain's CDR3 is CASSQDRQVLSYNEQFF. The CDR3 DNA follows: TGCGCCAGCAGCCAAGATCGTCAAGTACTTTCCTACAATGAGCAGTTCTTC.

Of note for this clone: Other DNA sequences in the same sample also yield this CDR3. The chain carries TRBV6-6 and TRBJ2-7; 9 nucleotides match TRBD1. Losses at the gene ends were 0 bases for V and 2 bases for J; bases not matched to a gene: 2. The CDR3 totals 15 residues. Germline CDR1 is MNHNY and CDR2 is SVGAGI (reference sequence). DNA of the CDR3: TGTGCCAGCAGTTACTCGGGGACAGGGACCTACGAGCAGTACTTC. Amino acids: CASSYSGTGTYEQYF.

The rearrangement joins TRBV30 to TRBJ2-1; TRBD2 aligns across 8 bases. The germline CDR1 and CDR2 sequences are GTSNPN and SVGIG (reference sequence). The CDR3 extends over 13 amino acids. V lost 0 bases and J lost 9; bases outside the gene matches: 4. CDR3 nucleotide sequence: TGTGCCTGGAGTGTGGCGGGGGGCCGTGAGCAGTTCTTC. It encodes CAWSVAGGREQFF.

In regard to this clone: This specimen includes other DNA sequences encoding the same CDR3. CDR3 residues: CSAHMNTEAFF. The CDR3, as DNA: TGCAGTGCTCATATGAACACTGAAGCTTTCTTT. The J gene is TRBJ1-1, the V gene TRBV20-1; D gene unclear. This CDR3 spans 11 amino acids. The V gene lost 5 bases and the J gene lost 0 bases, with 4 bases spanning the gap. CDR1 and CDR2 from the germline V gene are DFQATT and SNEGSKA (reference sequence).

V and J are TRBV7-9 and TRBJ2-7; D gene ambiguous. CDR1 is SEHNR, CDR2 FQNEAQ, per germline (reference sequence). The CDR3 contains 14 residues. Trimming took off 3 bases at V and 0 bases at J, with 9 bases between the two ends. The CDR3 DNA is TGTGCCAGCAGCTTCGACCGGAACTCCTACGAGCAGTACTTC. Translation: CASSFDRNSYEQYF.

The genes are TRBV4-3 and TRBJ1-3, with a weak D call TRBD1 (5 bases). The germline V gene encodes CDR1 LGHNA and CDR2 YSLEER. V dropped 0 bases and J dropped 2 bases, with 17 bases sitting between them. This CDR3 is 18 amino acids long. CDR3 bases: TGCGCCAGCAGCCAAGAGTATAGCAGGGAATTCGCTGGAAACACCATATATTTT. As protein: CASSQEYSREFAGNTIYF.

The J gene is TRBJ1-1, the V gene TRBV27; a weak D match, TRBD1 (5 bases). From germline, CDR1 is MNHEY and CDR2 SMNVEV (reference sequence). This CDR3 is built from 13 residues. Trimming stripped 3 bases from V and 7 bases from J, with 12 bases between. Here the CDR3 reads CASSFEGGDEAFF. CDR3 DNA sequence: TGTGCCAGCAGTTTTGAGGGAGGGGATGAAGCTTTCTTT.

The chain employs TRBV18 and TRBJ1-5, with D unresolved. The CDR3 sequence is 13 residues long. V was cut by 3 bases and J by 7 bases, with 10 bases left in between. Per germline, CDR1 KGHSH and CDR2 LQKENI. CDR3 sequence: CASSPGWVQPQHF. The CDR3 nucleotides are TGTGCCAGCTCACCGGGATGGGTACAGCCCCAGCATTTT.

For the CDR3, the DNA is TGTGCCAGCACGCTCGCGCAGGGCTACGAGCAGTACTTC. Translated, it gives CASTLAQGYEQYF. The chain combines TRBV7-6 with TRBJ2-7; weak D call: TRBD1 (5 bases). Per the germline V gene, CDR1 is SGHVS and CDR2 is FNYEAQ. There are 13 residues in the CDR3. V was pared by 7 bases and J by 3 bases, with 13 bases between.

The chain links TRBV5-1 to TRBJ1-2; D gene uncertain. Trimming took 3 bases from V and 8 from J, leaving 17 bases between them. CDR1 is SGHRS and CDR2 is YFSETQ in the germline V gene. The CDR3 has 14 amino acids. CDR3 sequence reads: CASSSETDSRGYTF. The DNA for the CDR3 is TGCGCCAGCAGCTCGGAGACTGACTCTAGAGGCTACACCTTC.

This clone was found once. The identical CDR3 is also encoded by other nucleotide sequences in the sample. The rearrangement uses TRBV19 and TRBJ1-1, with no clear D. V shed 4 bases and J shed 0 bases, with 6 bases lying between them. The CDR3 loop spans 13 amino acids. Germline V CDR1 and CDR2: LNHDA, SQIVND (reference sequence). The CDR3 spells CASSSTVNTEAFF. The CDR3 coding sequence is TGTGCCAGTAGTAGTACGGTGAACACTGAAGCTTTCTTT.